This T cell receptor (beta chain) is drawn from a study of blood T cell repertoires in COVID-19. Looking at the study overall: T cells, B-cell-depleted T cells, or PBMCs provided the cDNA or gDNA that served as material.

CDR3 length: 12 amino acids. Germline CDR1 is MNHEY and CDR2 is SVGAGI. The ends lost 8 bases at V and 1 base at J; junction bases unmatched: 1. The repertoire was sequenced with immunoSEQ multiplex PCR; TCRdb's copy has only in-frame clones and lacks some. The sample lists a few hundred thousand clones, 85% seen once, with 3.6% in the top ten. The chain recombines TRBV6-5 with TRBJ2-7; 8 bases agree with TRBD1. The TCR comes from a woman aged 18-30 years with acute or convalescent COVID-19. Sequencing input: peripheral blood. The CDR3 protein is CASGTGSYEQYF. CDR3 sequence (DNA): TGTGCCAGCGGGACAGGTTCCTACGAGCAGTACTTC.